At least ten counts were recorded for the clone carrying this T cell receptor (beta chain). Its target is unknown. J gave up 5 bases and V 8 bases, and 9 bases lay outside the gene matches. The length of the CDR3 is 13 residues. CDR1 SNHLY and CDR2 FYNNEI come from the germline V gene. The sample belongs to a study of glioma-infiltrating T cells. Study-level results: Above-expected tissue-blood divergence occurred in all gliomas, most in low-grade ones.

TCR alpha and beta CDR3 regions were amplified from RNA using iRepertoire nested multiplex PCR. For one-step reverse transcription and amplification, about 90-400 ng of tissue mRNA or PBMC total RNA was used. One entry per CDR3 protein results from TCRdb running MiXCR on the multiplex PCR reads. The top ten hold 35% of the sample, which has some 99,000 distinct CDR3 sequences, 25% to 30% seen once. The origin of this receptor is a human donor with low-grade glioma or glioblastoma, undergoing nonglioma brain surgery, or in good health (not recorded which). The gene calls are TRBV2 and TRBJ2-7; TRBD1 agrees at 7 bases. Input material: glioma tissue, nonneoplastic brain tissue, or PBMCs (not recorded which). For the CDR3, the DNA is TGTGCCAGCCAGACAGGGCCCGACCACGAGCAGTACTTC. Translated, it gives CASQTGPDHEQYF.